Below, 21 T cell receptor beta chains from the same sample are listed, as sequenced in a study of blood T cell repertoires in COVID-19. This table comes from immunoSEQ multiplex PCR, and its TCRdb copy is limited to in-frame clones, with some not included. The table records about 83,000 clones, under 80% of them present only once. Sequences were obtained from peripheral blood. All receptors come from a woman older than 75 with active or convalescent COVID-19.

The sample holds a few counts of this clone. The CDR3 DNA reads as TGTGCCAGCAGTGAGTCCTCCTATATACGGTTTTTT. Protein: CASSESSYIRFF. The chain employs TRBV6-1 and TRBJ1-4; D unclear. The germline V gene encodes CDR1 MNHNS and CDR2 SASEGT. V dropped 3 bases and J dropped 16 bases, with 15 bases sitting between them. The CDR3 has 12 residues.

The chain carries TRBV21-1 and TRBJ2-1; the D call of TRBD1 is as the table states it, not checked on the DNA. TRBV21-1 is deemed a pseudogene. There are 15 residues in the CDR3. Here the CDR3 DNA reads TGTGCCAGCAGCAACAGACAGGGGGATTTCAATGAGCAGTTCTTC. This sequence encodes CASSNRQGDFNEQFF.

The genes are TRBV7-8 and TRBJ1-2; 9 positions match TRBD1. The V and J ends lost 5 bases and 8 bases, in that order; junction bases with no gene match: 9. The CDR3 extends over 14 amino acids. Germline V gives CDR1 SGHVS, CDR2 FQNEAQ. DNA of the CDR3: TGTGCCAGCAGCCTCTCGGGACAGGGCAACGGCTACACCTTC. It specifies CASSLSGQGNGYTF.

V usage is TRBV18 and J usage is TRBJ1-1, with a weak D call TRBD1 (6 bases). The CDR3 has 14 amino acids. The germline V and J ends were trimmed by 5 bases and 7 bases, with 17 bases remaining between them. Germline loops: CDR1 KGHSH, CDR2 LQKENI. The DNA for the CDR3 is TGTGCCAGCTCAACGACAGGCCCGGTGATTGAAGCTTTCTTT. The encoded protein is CASSTTGPVIEAFF.

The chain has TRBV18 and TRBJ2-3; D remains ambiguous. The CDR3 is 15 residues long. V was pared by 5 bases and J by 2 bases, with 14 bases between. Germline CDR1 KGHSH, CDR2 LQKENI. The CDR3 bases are TGTGCCAGCTCATTTCTACAGACCAACACAGATACGCAGTATTTT. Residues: CASSFLQTNTDTQYF.

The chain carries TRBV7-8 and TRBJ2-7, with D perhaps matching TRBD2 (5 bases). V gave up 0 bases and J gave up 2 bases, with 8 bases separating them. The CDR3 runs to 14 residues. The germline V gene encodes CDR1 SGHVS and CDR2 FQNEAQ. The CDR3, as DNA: TGTGCCAGCAGCTTAGCGCGGAGGACCTACGAGCAGTACTTC. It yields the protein CASSLARRTYEQYF.

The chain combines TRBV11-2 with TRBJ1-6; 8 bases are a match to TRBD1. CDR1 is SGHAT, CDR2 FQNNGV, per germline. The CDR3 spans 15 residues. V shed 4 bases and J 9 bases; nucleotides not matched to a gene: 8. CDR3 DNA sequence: TGTGCCAGCAGCTCCAGGACAGGGCTAGGTTCACCCCTCCACTTT. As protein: CASSSRTGLGSPLHF.

The CDR3 sequence: CASSVGAGTGELFF. The CDR3 nucleotides read TGTGCCAGCAGCGTAGGGGCAGGGACCGGGGAGCTGTTTTTT. V is TRBV9 and J is TRBJ2-2; possible D gene TRBD1, 5 bases. Germline V CDR1 and CDR2: SGDLS, YYNGEE. The CDR3 is made up of 14 amino acids. Trimming took off 0 bases at V and 5 bases at J, with 8 bases between the two ends.

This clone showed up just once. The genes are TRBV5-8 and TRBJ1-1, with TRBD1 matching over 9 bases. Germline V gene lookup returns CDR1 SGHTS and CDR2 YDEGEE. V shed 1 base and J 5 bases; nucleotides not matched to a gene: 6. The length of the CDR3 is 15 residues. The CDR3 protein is CASSLTGGEGTEAFF. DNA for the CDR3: TGTGCCAGCAGCTTGACAGGGGGCGAGGGGACTGAAGCTTTCTTT.

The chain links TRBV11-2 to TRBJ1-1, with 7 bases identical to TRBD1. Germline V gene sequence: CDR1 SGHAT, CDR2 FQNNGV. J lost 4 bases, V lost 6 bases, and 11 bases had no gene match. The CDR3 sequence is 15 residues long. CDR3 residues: CASRPERGQSTEAFF. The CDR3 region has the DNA TGTGCCAGCAGGCCCGAAAGGGGACAGAGCACTGAAGCTTTCTTT.

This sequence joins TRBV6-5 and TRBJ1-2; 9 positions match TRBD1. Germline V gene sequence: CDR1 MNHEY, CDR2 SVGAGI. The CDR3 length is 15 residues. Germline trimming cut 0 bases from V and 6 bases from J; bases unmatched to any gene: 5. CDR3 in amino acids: CASSYSPDRGDGYTF. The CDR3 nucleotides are TGTGCCAGCAGTTACTCGCCGGACAGGGGTGATGGCTACACCTTC.

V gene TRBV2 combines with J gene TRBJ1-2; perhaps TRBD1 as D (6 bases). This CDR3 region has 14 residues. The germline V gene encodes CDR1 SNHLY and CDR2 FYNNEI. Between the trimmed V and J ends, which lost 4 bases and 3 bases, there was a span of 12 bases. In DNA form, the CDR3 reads TGTGCCAGCAGTGCCGAGACAGGAGACTATGGCTACACCTTC. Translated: CASSAETGDYGYTF. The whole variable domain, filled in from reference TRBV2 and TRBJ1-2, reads EPEVTQTPSHQVTQMGQEVILRCVPISNHLYFYWYRQILGQKVEFLVSFYNNEISEKSEIFDDQFSVERPDGSNFTLKIRSTKLEDSAMYFCASSAETGDYGYTFGSGTRLTVV.

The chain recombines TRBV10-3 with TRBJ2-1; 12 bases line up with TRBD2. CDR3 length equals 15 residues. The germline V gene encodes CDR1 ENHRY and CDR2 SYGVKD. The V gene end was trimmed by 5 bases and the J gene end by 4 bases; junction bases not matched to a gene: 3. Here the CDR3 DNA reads TGTGCCATCAGTACTAGCGGGGGGTCTTACAATGAGCAGTTCTTC. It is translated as CAISTSGGSYNEQFF.

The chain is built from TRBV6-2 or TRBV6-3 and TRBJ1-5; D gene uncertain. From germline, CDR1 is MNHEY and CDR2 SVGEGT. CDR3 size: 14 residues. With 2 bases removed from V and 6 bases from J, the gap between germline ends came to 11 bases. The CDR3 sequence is CASSYPRFGQPQHF. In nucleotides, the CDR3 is TGTGCCAGCAGTTACCCGAGATTCGGTCAGCCCCAGCATTTT.

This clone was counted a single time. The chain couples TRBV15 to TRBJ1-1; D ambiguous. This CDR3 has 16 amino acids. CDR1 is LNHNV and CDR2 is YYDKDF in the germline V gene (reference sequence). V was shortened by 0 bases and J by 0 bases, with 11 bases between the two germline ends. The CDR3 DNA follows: TGTGCCACCAGCAGAGATCGGGTCACACTGAACACTGAAGCTTTCTTT. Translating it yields CATSRDRVTLNTEAFF.

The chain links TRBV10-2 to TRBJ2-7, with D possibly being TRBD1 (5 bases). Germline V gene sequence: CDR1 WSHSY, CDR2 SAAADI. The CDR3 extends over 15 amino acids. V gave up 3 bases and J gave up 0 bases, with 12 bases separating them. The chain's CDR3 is CASSERGFGSYEQYF. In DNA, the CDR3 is TGCGCCAGCAGTGAAAGGGGTTTCGGCTCCTACGAGCAGTACTTC.

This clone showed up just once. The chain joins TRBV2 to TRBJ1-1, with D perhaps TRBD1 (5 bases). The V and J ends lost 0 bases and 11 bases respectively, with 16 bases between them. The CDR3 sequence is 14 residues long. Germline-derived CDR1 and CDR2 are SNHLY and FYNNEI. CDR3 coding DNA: TGTGCCAGCAGTGAAGCGGGGCAGGCCGTTGGGGCTTTCTTT. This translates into CASSEAGQAVGAFF.

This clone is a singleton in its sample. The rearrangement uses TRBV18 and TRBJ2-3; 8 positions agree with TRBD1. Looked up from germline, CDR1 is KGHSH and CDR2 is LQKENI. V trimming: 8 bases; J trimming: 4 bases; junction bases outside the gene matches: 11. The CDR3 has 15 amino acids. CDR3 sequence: CASHNRGRSPDTQYF. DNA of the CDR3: TGTGCCAGCCATAACAGGGGGAGAAGCCCAGATACGCAGTATTTT.

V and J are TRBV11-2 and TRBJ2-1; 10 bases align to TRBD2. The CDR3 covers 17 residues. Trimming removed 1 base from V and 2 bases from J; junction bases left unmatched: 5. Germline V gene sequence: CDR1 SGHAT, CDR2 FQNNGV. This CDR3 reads CASSLASGGGTYNEQFF. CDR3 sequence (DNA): TGTGCCAGCAGCTTAGCTAGCGGGGGAGGAACCTACAATGAGCAGTTCTTC.

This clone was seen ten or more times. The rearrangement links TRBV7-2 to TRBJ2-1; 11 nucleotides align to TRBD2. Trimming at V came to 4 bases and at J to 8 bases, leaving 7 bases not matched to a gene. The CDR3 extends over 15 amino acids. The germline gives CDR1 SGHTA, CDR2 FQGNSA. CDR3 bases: TGTGCCAGCAGCTGGGGACTAGCGGTGTGGGATGAGCAGTTCTTC. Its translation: CASSWGLAVWDEQFF.

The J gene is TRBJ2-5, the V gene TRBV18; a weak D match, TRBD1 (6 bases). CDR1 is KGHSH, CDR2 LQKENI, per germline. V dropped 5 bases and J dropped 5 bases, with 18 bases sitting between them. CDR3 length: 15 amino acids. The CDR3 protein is CASSSSQDRGETQYF. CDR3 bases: TGTGCCAGCTCATCGTCACAGGACAGAGGGGAGACCCAGTACTTC.